The 10 T cell receptor beta chains listed next were all sequenced from one sample in a study of T-cell memory formation after mild COVID-19. TCRdb itself ran the 5' RACE reads through MiXCR, one entry per CDR3 protein. Among around 370,000 distinct CDR3 sequences listed, about 21% were seen once. The sample was PBMCs or a T cell subset sorted from them (not recorded which). Source of these receptors: an adult woman who had mild COVID-19 (a few samples of this study predate the infection). Cell type and time point are not known.

The chain combines TRBV12-3 or TRBV12-4 with TRBJ2-5; 10 bases match TRBD2. This CDR3 has 14 amino acids. The V segment lost 6 bases and the J segment 1 base; nucleotides outside the gene matches: 2. CDR3 DNA sequence: TGTGCCAGCAGCCCTAGCGGGAGCCAAGAGACCCAGTACTTC. Residues: CASSPSGSQETQYF.

This clonotype was counted between two and nine times. This chain links TRBV12-3 or TRBV12-4 with TRBJ1-2; 9 bases match TRBD1. Trimming at V came to 5 bases and at J to 2 bases, leaving 3 bases not matched to a gene. The CDR3 has 14 residues. This chain's CDR3 is CASSGQGWNYGYTF. In DNA, the CDR3 is TGTGCCAGCAGTGGACAGGGGTGGAACTATGGCTACACCTTC.

This clonotype was observed a few times. CDR3 in amino acids: CASSLQSRSGTSGRKYNEQFF. CDR3 DNA sequence: TGTGCCAGCAGCTTACAGTCTCGGTCCGGGACTAGCGGGAGGAAATACAATGAGCAGTTCTTC. The chain has TRBV7-8 and TRBJ2-1; 15 bases are shared with TRBD2. Trimming at V came to 2 bases and at J to 4 bases, leaving 15 bases not matched to a gene. In germline, CDR1 is SGHVS, CDR2 FQNEAQ. The CDR3 extends over 21 amino acids.

This clonotype has just a few counts. The chain uses TRBV10-3 and TRBJ2-3; D unresolved. CDR3 length: 14 amino acids. The germline CDR1 and CDR2 sequences are ENHRY and SYGVKD. V gave up 2 bases and J gave up 4 bases, with 10 bases separating them. CDR3 region: CAISERAIADTQYF. CDR3 DNA sequence: TGTGCCATCAGTGAGAGGGCTATCGCAGATACGCAGTATTTT.

The chain links TRBV7-8 to TRBJ1-6; no definite D call. This CDR3 spans 17 amino acids. Trimming removed 4 bases at V and 10 bases at J, with 23 bases between. Germline values: CDR1 SGHVS, CDR2 FQNEAQ. The CDR3 loop reads CASSSISGQKRRSPLHF. As DNA, the CDR3 is TGTGCCAGCAGCTCAATTTCAGGCCAAAAAAGACGGTCACCCCTCCACTTT.

In this sample, this clonotype turned up a few times. V and J are TRBV11-3 and TRBJ2-6, with 10 bases matching TRBD2. The germline V gene has CDR1 SGHNT and CDR2 YENEEA. V lost 5 bases, J lost 0 bases, and 13 bases stayed unmatched. CDR3 length equals 20 residues. The CDR3 region has the DNA TGTGCCAGCAGCCCCCCGGCCGGGACTAGCGTCTTCTCTGGGGCCAACGTCCTGACTTTC. Amino acids: CASSPPAGTSVFSGANVLTF.

This clonotype appeared a few times. J is TRBJ2-2 and V is TRBV4-1, with D unresolved. The CDR3 is made up of 15 amino acids. V was shortened by 3 bases and J by 7 bases, with 15 bases between the two germline ends. Per the germline V gene, CDR1 is MGHRA and CDR2 is YSYEKL. The CDR3 DNA follows: TGCGCCAGCAGCCAGACGGAGAGGACCGGCGGGGAGCTGTTTTTT. Protein: CASSQTERTGGELFF.

There are a few counts of this clonotype. This chain links TRBV12-3 or TRBV12-4 with TRBJ2-3; TRBD2 might be the D (6 bases). The CDR3 consists of 15 residues. V lost 3 bases and J 5 bases, leaving 15 bases between the germline ends. CDR3 in amino acids: CASSFRRGEGDTQYF. The CDR3 DNA follows: TGTGCCAGCAGTTTTAGGCGGGGTGAGGGAGATACGCAGTATTTT.

CDR3 region: CASSSDRVADNEQFF. DNA of the CDR3: TGCGCCAGCAGCTCGGACAGGGTAGCGGACAATGAGCAGTTCTTC. The chain recombines TRBV5-1 with TRBJ2-1; 8 bases agree with TRBD1. V shed 3 bases and J 5 bases; nucleotides not matched to a gene: 7. CDR3 size: 15 residues. CDR1 SGHRS and CDR2 YFSETQ come from the germline V gene.

V and J are TRBV3-1 and TRBJ2-3, with 7 bases matching TRBD1. This CDR3 is 13 amino acids long. Germline lookup yields CDR1 LGHDT and CDR2 YNNKEL (reference sequence). V was clipped by 7 bases and J by 5 bases; unmatched bases: 6. Here the CDR3 reads CASKGRDRDTQYF. As DNA, the CDR3 is TGTGCCAGCAAAGGCAGGGACAGAGATACGCAGTATTTT.